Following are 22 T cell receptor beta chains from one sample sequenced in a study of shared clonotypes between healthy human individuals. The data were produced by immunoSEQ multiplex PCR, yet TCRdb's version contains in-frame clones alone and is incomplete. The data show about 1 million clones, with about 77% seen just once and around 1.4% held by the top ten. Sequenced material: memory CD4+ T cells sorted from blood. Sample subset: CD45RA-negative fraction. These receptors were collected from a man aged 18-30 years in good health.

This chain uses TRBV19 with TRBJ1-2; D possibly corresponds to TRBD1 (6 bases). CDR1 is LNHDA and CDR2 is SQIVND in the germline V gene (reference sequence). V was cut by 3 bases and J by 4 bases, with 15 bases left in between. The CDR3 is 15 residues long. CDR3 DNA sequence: TGTGCCAGTAGTATCGGGCGCATAGGGGGCTATGGCTACACCTTC. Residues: CASSIGRIGGYGYTF.

The CDR3 is CASSLVVAVAGKNIQYF. The CDR3 DNA sequence: TGTGCCAGCAGCTTGGTCGTCGCGGTGGCTGGCAAAAACATTCAGTACTTC. This chain joins TRBV5-4 and TRBJ2-4; D remains unclear. The germline CDR1 and CDR2 sequences are SGHNT and YYREEE (reference sequence). The CDR3 spans 17 residues. V lost 0 bases and J lost 3, with 16 bases in between.

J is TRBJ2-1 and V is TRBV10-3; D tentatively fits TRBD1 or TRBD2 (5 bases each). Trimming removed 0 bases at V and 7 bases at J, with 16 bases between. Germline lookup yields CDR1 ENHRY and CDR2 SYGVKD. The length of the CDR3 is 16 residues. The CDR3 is CAISESGVATGNEQFF. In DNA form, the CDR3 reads TGTGCCATCAGTGAGTCGGGGGTGGCCACGGGGAATGAGCAGTTCTTC.

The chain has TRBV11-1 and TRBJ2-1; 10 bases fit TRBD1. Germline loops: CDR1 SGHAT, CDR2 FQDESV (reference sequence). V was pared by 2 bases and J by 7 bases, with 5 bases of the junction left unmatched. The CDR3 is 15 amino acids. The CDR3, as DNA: TGTGCCAGCAGCTTAATGGGACAGGGGAATAATGAGCAGTTCTTC. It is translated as CASSLMGQGNNEQFF.

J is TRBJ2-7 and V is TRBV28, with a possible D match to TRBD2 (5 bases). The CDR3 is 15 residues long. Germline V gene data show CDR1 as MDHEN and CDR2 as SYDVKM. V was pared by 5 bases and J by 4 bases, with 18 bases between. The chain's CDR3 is CASSLPIVGVYEQYF. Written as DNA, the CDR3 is TGTGCCAGCAGTCTACCGATAGTGGGAGTGTACGAGCAGTACTTC.

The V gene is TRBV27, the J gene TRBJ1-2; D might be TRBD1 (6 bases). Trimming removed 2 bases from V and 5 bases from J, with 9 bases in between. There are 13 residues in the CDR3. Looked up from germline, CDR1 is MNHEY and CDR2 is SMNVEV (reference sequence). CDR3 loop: CASSLTGSYGYTF. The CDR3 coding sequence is TGTGCCAGCAGTTTAACAGGGTCTTATGGCTACACCTTC.

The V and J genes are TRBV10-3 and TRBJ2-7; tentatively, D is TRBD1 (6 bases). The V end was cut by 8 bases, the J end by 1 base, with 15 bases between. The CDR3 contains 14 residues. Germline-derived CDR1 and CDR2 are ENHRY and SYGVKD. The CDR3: CAILPGTSSYEQYF. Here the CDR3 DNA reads TGTGCCATCCTTCCCGGGACATCTTCCTACGAGCAGTACTTC.

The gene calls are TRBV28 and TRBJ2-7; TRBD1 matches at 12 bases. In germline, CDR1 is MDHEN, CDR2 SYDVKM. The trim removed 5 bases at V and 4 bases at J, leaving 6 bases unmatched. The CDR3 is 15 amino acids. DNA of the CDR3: TGTGCCAGCAGTCCGGGGACAGGGGGCGCGTACGAGCAGTACTTC. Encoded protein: CASSPGTGGAYEQYF.

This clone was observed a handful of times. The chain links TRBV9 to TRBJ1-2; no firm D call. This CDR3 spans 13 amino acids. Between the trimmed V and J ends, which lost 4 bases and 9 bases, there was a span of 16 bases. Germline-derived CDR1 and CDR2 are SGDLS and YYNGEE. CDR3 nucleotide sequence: TGTGCCAGCAGCAATTCGGCCCTAGGACGCTACACCTTC. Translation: CASSNSALGRYTF.

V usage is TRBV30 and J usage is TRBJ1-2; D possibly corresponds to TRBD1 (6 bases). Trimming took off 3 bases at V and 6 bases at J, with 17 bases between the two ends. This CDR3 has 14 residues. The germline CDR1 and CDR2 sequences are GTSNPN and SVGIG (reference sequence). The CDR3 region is CAWSGGKGGHGYTF. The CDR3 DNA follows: TGTGCCTGGAGCGGCGGGAAGGGGGGGCATGGCTACACCTTC.

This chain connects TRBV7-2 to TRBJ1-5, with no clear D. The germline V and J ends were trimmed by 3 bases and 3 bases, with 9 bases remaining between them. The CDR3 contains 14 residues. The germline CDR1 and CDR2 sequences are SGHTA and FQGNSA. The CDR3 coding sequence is TGTGCCAGCAGCTTTGGTCCCTCCAATCAGCCCCAGCATTTT. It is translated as CASSFGPSNQPQHF.

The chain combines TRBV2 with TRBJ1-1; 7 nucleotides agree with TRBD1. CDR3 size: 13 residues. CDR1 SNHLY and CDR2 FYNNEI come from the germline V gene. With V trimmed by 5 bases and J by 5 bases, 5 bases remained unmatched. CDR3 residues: CASSSQGGTEAFF. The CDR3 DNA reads TGTGCCAGCAGTTCCCAGGGGGGGACTGAAGCTTTCTTT.

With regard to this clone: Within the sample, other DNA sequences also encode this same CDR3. CDR3 bases: TGTGCCAGCAGTAGGACGGATACGCAGTATTTT. This translates into CASSRTDTQYF. The V call is TRBV6-6, the J call TRBJ2-3; D remains ambiguous. The CDR3 spans 11 residues. Germline V gene data show CDR1 as MNHNY and CDR2 as SVGAGI (reference sequence). With 5 bases removed from V and 6 bases from J, the gap between germline ends came to 6 bases.

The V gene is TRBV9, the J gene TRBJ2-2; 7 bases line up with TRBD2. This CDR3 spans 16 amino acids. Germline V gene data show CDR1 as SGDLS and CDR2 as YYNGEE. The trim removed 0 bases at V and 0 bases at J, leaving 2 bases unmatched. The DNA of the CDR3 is TGTGCCAGCAGCGTAGGAGCGGGGACGAACACCGGGGAGCTGTTTTTT. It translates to CASSVGAGTNTGELFF.

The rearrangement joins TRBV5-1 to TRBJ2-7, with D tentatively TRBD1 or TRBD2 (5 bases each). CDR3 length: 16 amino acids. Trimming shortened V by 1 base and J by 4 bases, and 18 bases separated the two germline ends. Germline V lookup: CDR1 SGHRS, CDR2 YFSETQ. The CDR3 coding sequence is TGCGCCAGCAGCTTGACCGGGTCACCTGAGGGGTACGAGCAGTACTTC. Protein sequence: CASSLTGSPEGYEQYF.

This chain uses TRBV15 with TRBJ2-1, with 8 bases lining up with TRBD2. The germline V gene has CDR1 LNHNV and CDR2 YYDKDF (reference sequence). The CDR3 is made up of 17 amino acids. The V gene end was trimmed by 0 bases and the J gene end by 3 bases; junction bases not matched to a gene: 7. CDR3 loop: CATSRDVRGGHYNEQFF. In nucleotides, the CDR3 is TGTGCCACCAGCAGAGATGTTCGCGGGGGGCACTACAATGAGCAGTTCTTC.

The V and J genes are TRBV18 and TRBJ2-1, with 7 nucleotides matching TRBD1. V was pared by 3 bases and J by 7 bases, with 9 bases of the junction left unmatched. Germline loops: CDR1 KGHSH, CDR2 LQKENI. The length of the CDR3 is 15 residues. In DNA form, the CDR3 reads TGTGCCAGCTCACCCCCGGGACAGATAGGAAATGAGCAGTTCTTC. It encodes CASSPPGQIGNEQFF.

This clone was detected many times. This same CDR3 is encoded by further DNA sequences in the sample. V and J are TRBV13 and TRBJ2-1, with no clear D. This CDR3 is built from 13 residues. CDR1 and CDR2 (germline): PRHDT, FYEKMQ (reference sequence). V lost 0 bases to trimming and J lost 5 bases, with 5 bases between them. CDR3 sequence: CASSLGLNNEQFF. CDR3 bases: TGTGCCAGCAGCTTAGGACTTAACAATGAGCAGTTCTTC.

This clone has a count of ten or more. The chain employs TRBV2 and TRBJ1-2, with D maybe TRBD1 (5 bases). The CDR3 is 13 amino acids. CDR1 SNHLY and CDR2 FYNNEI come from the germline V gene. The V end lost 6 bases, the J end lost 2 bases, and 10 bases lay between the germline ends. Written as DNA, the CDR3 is TGTGCCAGCAGAGGGGACGCAAACTATGGCTACACCTTC. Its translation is CASRGDANYGYTF.

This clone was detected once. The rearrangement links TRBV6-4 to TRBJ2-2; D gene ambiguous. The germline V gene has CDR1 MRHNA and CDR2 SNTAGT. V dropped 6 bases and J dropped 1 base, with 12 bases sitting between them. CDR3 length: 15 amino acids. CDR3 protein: CASSQTNRNTGELFF. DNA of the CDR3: TGTGCCAGCAGCCAAACGAACAGGAACACCGGGGAGCTGTTTTTT.

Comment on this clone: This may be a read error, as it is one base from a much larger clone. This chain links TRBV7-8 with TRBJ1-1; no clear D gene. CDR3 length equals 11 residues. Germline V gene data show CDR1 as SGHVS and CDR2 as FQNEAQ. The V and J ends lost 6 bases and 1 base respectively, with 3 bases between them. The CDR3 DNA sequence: TGTGCCAGCAGTCAGAACACTGAAGCTTTCTTT. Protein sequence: CASSQNTEAFF.

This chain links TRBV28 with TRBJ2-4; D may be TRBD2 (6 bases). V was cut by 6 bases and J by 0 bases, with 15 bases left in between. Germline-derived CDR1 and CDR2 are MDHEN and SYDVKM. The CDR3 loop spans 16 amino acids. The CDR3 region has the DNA TGTGCCAGCAGCCTCCCCGGGGGACTAGCCAAAAACATTCAGTACTTC. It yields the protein CASSLPGGLAKNIQYF.